This T cell receptor (beta chain) was obtained from a study of CD8+CD57+ T cells in acquired aplastic anemia. Study-level background: CD4+ and CD8+ cells, once sorted, gave DNA averaging roughly 3.2 ug. Study-wide findings and caveats: No significant patient-versus-control difference appeared in CD8+ Simpson's diversity. Around 27 was the count of CD8+ CDR3 sequences that patients shared with controls.

This clonotype was counted only a few times. The antigen remains undetermined. Template material for TCR beta VDJ and CDR3 profiling consisted of genomic DNA. TCRdb redid the calling of the reads with MiXCR, one entry per CDR3 protein. The sample yields 250,000 to 300,000 distinct CDR3 sequences, 45% to 70% seen once. J gave up 6 bases and V 6 bases, and 4 bases lay outside the gene matches. Germline loops: CDR1 LGHDT, CDR2 YNNKEL (reference sequence). There are 12 residues in the CDR3. Sequencing was carried out using sorted CD4+, CD8+, or CD8+CD57+ T cells (not recorded which) from PBMCs. The rearrangement uses TRBV3-1 and TRBJ1-1, with 7 bases lining up with TRBD1. The clonotype originates from a human donor with severe aplastic anemia or a healthy control (not recorded which). The CDR3 loop reads CASRQGFAEAFF. The CDR3 DNA reads as TGTGCCAGCAGACAGGGGTTCGCTGAAGCTTTCTTT. The variable domain in full, completed from reference TRBV3-1 and TRBJ1-1, reads DTAVSQTPKYLVTQMGNDKSIKCEQNLGHDTMYWYKQDSKKFLKIMFSYNNKELIINETVPNRFSPKSPDKAHLNLHINSLELGDSAVYFCASRQGFAEAFFGQGTRLTVV.